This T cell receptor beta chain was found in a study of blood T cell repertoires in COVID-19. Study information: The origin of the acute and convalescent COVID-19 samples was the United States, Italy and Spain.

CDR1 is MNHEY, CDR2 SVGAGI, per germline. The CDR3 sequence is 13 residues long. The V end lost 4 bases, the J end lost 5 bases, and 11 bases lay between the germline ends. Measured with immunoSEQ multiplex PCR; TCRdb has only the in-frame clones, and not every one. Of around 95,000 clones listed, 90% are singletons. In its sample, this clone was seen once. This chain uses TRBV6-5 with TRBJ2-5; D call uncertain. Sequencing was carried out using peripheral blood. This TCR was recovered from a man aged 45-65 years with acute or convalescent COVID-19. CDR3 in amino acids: CASSSVRGETQYF. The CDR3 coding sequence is TGTGCCAGCAGTTCTGTCCGTGGCGAGACCCAGTACTTC.